This T cell receptor (beta chain) was identified in a study of PD-L1 blockade in urothelial cancer. TCRdb's table, derived via immunoSEQ multiplex PCR, lists solely in-frame clones and lacks some. The repertoire holds roughly 40,000 clones, with over 65% as singletons. Germline CDR1 LNHDA, CDR2 SQIVND (reference sequence). The CDR3 sequence is 15 residues long. Losses at the gene ends were 1 base for V and 0 bases for J; bases not matched to a gene: 2. This TCR came from a man between 65 and 85 years old with urothelial cancer. The chain recombines TRBV19 with TRBJ2-5, with 7 positions matching TRBD1. Material: PBMCs, obtained around atezolizumab (anti-PD-L1) treatment. CDR3 in amino acids: CASSIVGTDQETQYF. The CDR3 DNA reads as TGTGCCAGTAGTATAGTGGGGACAGACCAAGAGACCCAGTACTTC.